These T cell receptor beta chains were read from a single sample in a study of beta chain features in type 1 diabetes. This table comes from immunoSEQ multiplex PCR, and its TCRdb copy is limited to in-frame clones, with some not included. The sample holds more than 130,000 clones, 6.5% to 8.5% seen once. The sequenced sample consisted of central memory CD4+ T cells from blood. Source of these receptors: a woman in her twenties or thirties in good health. Each CDR3 is given with its conserved first and last residue. A D gene is named only where the DNA matches it firmly. For some rows the clone size is stated as once, few or many, or as a class when expanded; others skip it.

v_call,j_call,d_call,clone_size,cdr3_aa,cdr3_nt
TRBV30,TRBJ1-2,NA,NA,CAWRRAANYGYTF,TGTGCCTGGAGGCGGGCCGCCAACTATGGCTACACCTTC
TRBV9,TRBJ2-5,NA,few,CAPGGRAQETQYF,TGTGCCCCAGGGGGGAGAGCACAAGAGACCCAGTACTTC
TRBV5-5,TRBJ2-5,NA,NA,CASSSGEWHQETQYF,TGTGCCAGCAGCTCAGGGGAGTGGCACCAAGAGACCCAGTACTTC
TRBV7-3,TRBJ2-1,TRBD1,few,CASSPGTGAYNEQFF,TGTGCCAGCAGCCCCGGGACAGGGGCCTACAATGAGCAGTTCTTC
TRBV7-9,TRBJ2-5,NA,few,CASSSELANCQETQYF,TGTGCCAGCAGCAGCGAGCTAGCGAACTGCCAAGAGACCCAGTACTTC
TRBV18,TRBJ2-1,NA,NA,CASSPQQDSYNEQFF,TGTGCCAGCTCTCCCCAACAGGACTCCTACAATGAGCAGTTCTTC
TRBV28,TRBJ2-1,NA,few,CASSLPDTGFQFF,TGTGCCAGCAGTCTACCGGATACAGGGTTCCAGTTCTTC
TRBV14,TRBJ1-2,TRBD1,NA,CASSQAPGTGRGYTF,TGTGCCAGCAGCCAAGCCCCCGGGACAGGGAGAGGCTACACCTTC
TRBV9,TRBJ2-1,NA,NA,CASSAPGNLDEQFF,TGTGCCAGCAGCGCCCCCGGGAACTTAGATGAGCAGTTCTTC
TRBV7-9,TRBJ2-1,NA,few,CASRWDGGPYNEQFF,TGTGCCAGCAGATGGGACGGAGGGCCCTACAATGAGCAGTTCTTC
TRBV29-1,TRBJ2-3,NA,few,CSVGQGTSTDTQYF,TGCAGCGTGGGGCAGGGCACTAGCACAGATACGCAGTATTTT
TRBV5-6,TRBJ1-2,TRBD1,many,CASSASTGGYGYTF,TGTGCCAGCAGCGCGTCTACAGGGGGTTATGGCTACACCTTC
TRBV6-5,TRBJ1-3,NA,few,CASSYSSGDTIYF,TGTGCCAGCAGTTACTCTTCCGGGGACACCATATATTTT
TRBV7-2,TRBJ1-4,NA,NA,CASSLAGAWEKLFF,TGTGCCAGCAGCTTAGCGGGGGCATGGGAAAAACTGTTTTTT
TRBV29-1,TRBJ2-7,NA,many,CSVRQGRSEQYF,TGCAGCGTTAGGCAGGGAAGAAGCGAGCAGTACTTC
TRBV7-2,TRBJ1-5,TRBD1,many,CASSSGQGSRQPQHF,TGTGCCAGCAGCTCGGGACAGGGGAGTAGGCAGCCCCAGCATTTT
TRBV5-4,TRBJ2-1,TRBD2,many,CASSFGSSGNNEQFF,TGTGCCAGCAGCTTCGGGTCTAGCGGGAACAATGAGCAGTTCTTC
TRBV29-1,TRBJ2-2,NA,many,CSVAPTGSGELFF,TGCAGCGTTGCCCCAACAGGGTCCGGGGAGCTGTTTTTT
TRBV11-2,TRBJ1-2,NA,NA,CASSFGGGGYTF,TGTGCCAGCAGCTTCGGTGGCGGCGGCTACACCTTC
TRBV5-6,TRBJ1-2,TRBD1,few,CASSGRQGSVGYGYTF,TGTGCCAGCAGCGGGCGACAGGGAAGCGTTGGCTATGGCTACACCTTC
TRBV6-5,TRBJ1-2,TRBD1,NA,CASRAGGANYGYTF,TGTGCCAGCAGAGCAGGGGGAGCTAACTATGGCTACACCTTC
TRBV28,TRBJ2-1,TRBD2,few,CASSLGGLAGLSNEQFF,TGTGCCAGCAGTCTAGGGGGACTAGCGGGATTGTCCAATGAGCAGTTCTTC
TRBV11-2,TRBJ2-7,NA,few,CASSLAWSQQYF,TGTGCCAGCAGCCTTGCTTGGAGCCAGCAGTACTTC